A selection of T cell receptor beta chains follows, all from one sample in a study of shared clonotypes between healthy human individuals. The table came from immunoSEQ multiplex PCR; TCRdb's copy has only in-frame clones and leaves some out. The data show about 960,000 clones, over 60% seen once. Sequences were obtained from memory CD4+ T cells sorted from blood. The source of these receptors is a man younger than 35 in good health. Each CDR3 is given without its conserved first and last residue. Each record gives: V gene, J gene, CDR3 protein.

V gene: TRBV7-7
J gene: TRBJ2-1
CDR3 protein: ASSIGTAYNEQF

V gene: TRBV10-1
J gene: TRBJ2-1
CDR3 protein: ASSGGTSYNEQF

V gene: TRBV27
J gene: TRBJ1-3
CDR3 protein: ASKNGGATSGNTIY

V gene: TRBV7-9
J gene: TRBJ1-3
CDR3 protein: ASSSDSYRGNTIY

V gene: TRBV5-1
J gene: TRBJ1-2
CDR3 protein: ASSGGPTGYGYT

V gene: TRBV5-4
J gene: TRBJ2-1
CDR3 protein: ASSSVGGSYNEQF

V gene: TRBV5-1
J gene: TRBJ2-1
CDR3 protein: ASSSVDGSGEQF

V gene: TRBV6-1
J gene: TRBJ2-5
CDR3 protein: ASSEDGQKGTQY

V gene: TRBV7-2
J gene: TRBJ2-3
CDR3 protein: ASSPGLAGSTDTQY

V gene: TRBV5-1
J gene: TRBJ1-1
CDR3 protein: ASSDTGGRTEAF

V gene: TRBV18
J gene: TRBJ2-2
CDR3 protein: ASSSQRPAGELF

V gene: TRBV20-1
J gene: TRBJ2-2
CDR3 protein: SAASPGELF

V gene: TRBV5-1
J gene: TRBJ2-2
CDR3 protein: ASSLAGGTSGRSNTGELF

V gene: TRBV4-1
J gene: TRBJ1-2
CDR3 protein: ASSLRGMDYYGYT

V gene: TRBV11-3
J gene: TRBJ1-1
CDR3 protein: ASSLGQDGATEAF

V gene: TRBV29-1
J gene: TRBJ1-2
CDR3 protein: SAQEIGYGYT

V gene: TRBV7-3
J gene: TRBJ1-6
CDR3 protein: ASSESGGWDSPLH

V gene: TRBV6-5
J gene: TRBJ2-7
CDR3 protein: ASIPSGGARQEQY